This is a list of T cell receptor beta chains from one sample in a study of CD8 T cells in Susac syndrome. From the immunoSEQ multiplex PCR reads, TCRdb called clonotypes with MiXCR, one entry per CDR3 protein. The sample has 150,000 to 200,000 distinct CDR3 sequences; roughly 95% are singletons. Specimen: CD4+ T cells from PBMCs. These receptor sequences come from a human donor with multiple sclerosis. CDR3s include the opening cysteine and the closing phenylalanine or tryptophan. D genes are given only for firm matches. Size tells how often a clone was seen (once, few, many) or the class of an expanded clone, and some rows leave it out.

cdr3_aa	cdr3_nt	v_call	j_call	d_call	clone_size
CAISERETQYF	TGTGCCATCAGTGAAAGGGAGACCCAGTACTTC	TRBV10-3	TRBJ2-5	.	.
CASSVAKRDRNLSSYNEQFF	TGTGCCAGCAGCGTAGCTAAGCGGGACAGGAACCTGAGCTCCTACAATGAGCAGTTCTTC	TRBV9	TRBJ2-1	.	.
CASSWASSYEQYF	TGTGCCAGCAGTTGGGCTAGCAGCTACGAGCAGTACTTC	TRBV6-2/TRBV6-3	TRBJ2-7	.	.
CASSWPQETQYF	TGTGCCAGCAGTTGGCCTCAAGAGACCCAGTACTTC	TRBV6-2/TRBV6-3	TRBJ2-5	.	once
CASSFSGAYNEQFF	TGTGCCAGCAGTTTTTCCGGGGCCTACAATGAGCAGTTCTTC	TRBV12-3/TRBV12-4	TRBJ2-1	.	.
CAWSGTGQETQYF	TGTGCCTGGAGCGGGACGGGCCAAGAGACCCAGTACTTC	TRBV30	TRBJ2-5	.	.
CATRARGGEQYF	TGTGCCACCAGGGCTAGGGGTGGCGAGCAGTACTTC	TRBV15	TRBJ2-7	.	.
CASSSGSRAIQYF	TGTGCCAGCAGTTCCGGGAGCCGAGCCATTCAGTACTTC	TRBV6-6	TRBJ2-4	.	.
CASSFGGAISYNEQFF	TGTGCCAGCAGTTTCGGCGGGGCGATCTCCTACAATGAGCAGTTCTTC	TRBV12-3/TRBV12-4	TRBJ2-1	.	.
CASSQDLQNTEAFF	TGTGCCAGCAGCCAAGATCTCCAGAACACTGAAGCTTTCTTT	TRBV14	TRBJ1-1	.	.
CAWSPQTGTGDYGYTF	TGTGCCTGGAGCCCTCAGACCGGGACCGGAGACTATGGCTACACCTTC	TRBV30	TRBJ1-2	.	.
CASSPPATTGVEGYTF	TGCGCCAGCAGCCCCCCGGCCACTACAGGGGTTGAGGGCTACACCTTC	TRBV5-1	TRBJ1-2	TRBD1	.
CSATSGTGGNQPQHF	TGCAGTGCTACCTCCGGGACAGGGGGAAATCAGCCCCAGCATTTT	TRBV20-1	TRBJ1-5	TRBD1	.
CASGRGRVVSAKNIQYF	TGTGCCAGCGGTAGGGGGCGGGTGGTTTCGGCCAAAAACATTCAGTACTTC	TRBV6-1	TRBJ2-4	TRBD1	.
CASSLGLYGYTF	TGTGCCAGCAGTTTGGGGCTCTATGGCTACACCTTC	TRBV28	TRBJ1-2	.	few
CSAYYRGGNTEAFF	TGCAGTGCTTATTACAGGGGTGGGAACACTGAAGCTTTCTTT	TRBV20-1	TRBJ1-1	TRBD1	.
CSVEWPNTDTQYF	TGCAGCGTTGAATGGCCTAACACAGATACGCAGTATTTT	TRBV29-1	TRBJ2-3	.	.
CASSQDVSTNYGYTF	TGCGCCAGCAGCCAAGATGTCTCGACTAACTATGGCTACACCTTC	TRBV4-3	TRBJ1-2	.	.
CASSLAPGTYGYTF	TGTGCCAGCAGTTTAGCTCCAGGGACCTATGGCTACACCTTC	TRBV12-3/TRBV12-4	TRBJ1-2	.	.
CATSRRGTQYF	TGTGCCACCAGCCGACGGGGGACCCAGTACTTC	TRBV15	TRBJ2-5	.	.
CASRELGNSPLHF	TGTGCCAGCAGAGAACTGGGGAATTCACCCCTCCACTTT	TRBV27	TRBJ1-6	.	.
CSALDTEAFF	TGCAGTGCTTTGGACACTGAAGCTTTCTTT	TRBV20-1	TRBJ1-1	.	.
CASSLGYNSPLHF	TGTGCCAGCAGTCTGGGCTATAATTCACCCCTCCACTTT	TRBV7-3	TRBJ1-6	.	.
CASSAAAWTPRFGEQYF	TGTGCCAGCAGCGCAGCGGCATGGACACCGAGATTCGGCGAGCAGTACTTC	TRBV7-8	TRBJ2-7	.	.
CASSDRARSYGYTF	TGTGCCAGCAGTGACAGGGCTAGAAGCTATGGCTACACCTTC	TRBV27	TRBJ1-2	TRBD1	.
CASSGGTEETQYF	TGTGCCAGCAGCGGAGGGACAGAAGAGACCCAGTACTTC	TRBV6-1	TRBJ2-5	.	.
CATSRDVTYEQYF	TGTGCCACCAGCAGAGATGTAACCTACGAGCAGTACTTC	TRBV15	TRBJ2-7	.	.
CASGRRAGRPDSSQETQYF	TGTGCCAGCGGCCGGCGAGCAGGCAGGCCCGATTCCTCCCAAGAGACCCAGTACTTC	TRBV27	TRBJ2-5	.	.
CASSYSRNNNYGYTF	TGTGCCAGCAGTTACTCGCGGAATAATAACTATGGCTACACCTTC	TRBV6-5	TRBJ1-2	.	.
CASSLAGALNEKLFF	TGTGCCAGCAGCTTGGCCGGAGCTTTAAATGAAAAACTGTTTTTT	TRBV5-4	TRBJ1-4	.	.
CSVQGAGSPLHF	TGCAGCGTTCAGGGGGCAGGCTCACCCCTCCACTTT	TRBV29-1	TRBJ1-6	TRBD1	.
CASSLGKWGESYGYTF	TGCGCCAGCAGCTTGGGTAAATGGGGTGAGAGCTATGGCTACACCTTC	TRBV5-1	TRBJ1-2	.	.
CASSSGGVLFF	TGTGCCAGCAGCTCAGGAGGGGTCCTGTTTTTT	TRBV7-9	TRBJ1-4	.	.
CASSPIFAGTTYEQYF	TGTGCCAGCTCACCAATTTTCGCGGGGACTACCTACGAGCAGTACTTC	TRBV18	TRBJ2-7	TRBD2	.
CASSGNREETQYF	TGTGCCAGCAGCGGAAACAGGGAAGAGACCCAGTACTTC	TRBV7-3	TRBJ2-5	.	.
CAWSRQGGYEQYF	TGTGCCTGGAGTAGACAGGGGGGGTACGAGCAGTACTTC	TRBV30	TRBJ2-7	TRBD1	.
CASSDQETQYF	TGTGCCAGCAGCGATCAAGAGACCCAGTACTTC	TRBV9	TRBJ2-5	.	.
CSVARQMNAEAFF	TGCAGCGTTGCGAGACAGATGAACGCTGAAGCTTTCTTT	TRBV29-1	TRBJ1-1	.	.
CASRLGGESSYNSPLHF	TGTGCCAGCAGGTTAGGGGGGGAAAGCTCCTATAATTCACCCCTCCACTTT	TRBV6-5	TRBJ1-6	.	.
CASSLLEETDTQYF	TGTGCCAGCAGCCTACTAGAGGAGACAGATACGCAGTATTTT	TRBV3-1	TRBJ2-3	.	.
CAWSRMRQGSGDSPLHF	TGTGCCTGGAGTCGAATGAGACAGGGAAGCGGGGATTCACCCCTCCACTTT	TRBV30	TRBJ1-6	TRBD1	.
CASSLEAQDAKLFF	TGTGCCAGCAGCTTAGAGGCTCAAGATGCAAAACTGTTTTTT	TRBV7-9	TRBJ1-4	.	once
CASRRDRVSTEAFF	TGTGCCAGCAGGCGGGACAGGGTGAGCACTGAAGCTTTCTTT	TRBV5-4	TRBJ1-1	TRBD1	once
CASSLALLPRQETQYF	TGCGCCAGCAGCTTGGCCCTATTACCTCGTCAAGAGACCCAGTACTTC	TRBV5-1	TRBJ2-5	.	.
CASSLAAGIYGYTF	TGCGCCAGCAGCTTGGCGGCTGGGATCTATGGCTACACCTTC	TRBV5-1	TRBJ1-2	.	once